One and the same sample provided the 24 T cell receptor beta chains below, sequenced in a study of cytomegalovirus exposure and HLA in healthy donors. The PCR made use of 60 Vbeta and 13 Jbeta primers. Profiled with immunoSEQ multiplex PCR; TCRdb holds only in-frame clones, not every one. The sample shows roughly 150,000 clones, roughly four fifths of them seen only once. Sequencing used PBMCs. These receptors all stem from a male donor in good health and CMV-seronegative.

This clone was detected only once. The V and J genes are TRBV5-1 and TRBJ1-1; the D gene is possibly TRBD1 (6 bases). Germline V lookup: CDR1 SGHRS, CDR2 YFSETQ. Trimming took off 4 bases at V and 3 bases at J, with 19 bases between the two ends. The CDR3 consists of 16 residues. CDR3 coding DNA: TGCGCCAGCAGCACCTACTTCGGGGGGCATGACACTGAAGCTTTCTTT. Translation gives CASSTYFGGHDTEAFF.

The chain combines TRBV5-8 with TRBJ2-7; D is possibly TRBD1 (5 bases). The CDR3 contains 14 residues. CDR1 SGHTS and CDR2 YDEGEE come from the germline V gene. V was pared by 4 bases and J by 3 bases, with 14 bases between. The CDR3 nucleotides read TGTGCCAGCAGCCTAGGCAGAACAGGCTACGAGCAGTACTTC. As protein: CASSLGRTGYEQYF.

This clone was counted only a few times. This chain connects TRBV7-6 to TRBJ2-7; TRBD2 might be the D (6 bases). There are 13 residues in the CDR3. The ends were cut back, 6 bases at V and 6 bases at J, with 15 bases in the middle. CDR1 SGHVS and CDR2 FNYEAQ come from the germline V gene. This chain's CDR3 is CASSRSGAGEQYF. The CDR3 region has the DNA TGTGCCAGCAGTCGATCGGGAGCGGGCGAGCAGTACTTC.

CDR3 sequence (DNA): TGTGCCAGCAGCCCGGACAGGGTGGGGAATCAGCCCCAGCATTTT. It specifies CASSPDRVGNQPQHF. The rearrangement links TRBV11-2 to TRBJ1-5, with TRBD1 identical over 8 bases. The CDR3 covers 15 residues. Unmatched junction bases numbered 7, after V lost 5 bases and J lost 4 bases. Germline CDR1 is SGHAT and CDR2 is FQNNGV.

The rearrangement links TRBV19 to TRBJ2-7, with TRBD1 matching over 8 bases. From germline, CDR1 is LNHDA and CDR2 SQIVND (reference sequence). The CDR3 runs 15 residues. The J segment lost 4 bases and the V segment lost 0 bases, leaving 5 bases of the junction unmatched. CDR3 DNA: TGTGCCAGTAGTATAGACAGGGGGCTTGCGTACGAGCAGTACTTC. It codes for CASSIDRGLAYEQYF.

The chain has TRBV7-9 and TRBJ1-4; TRBD1 aligns across 8 bases. The ends lost 0 bases at V and 8 bases at J; junction bases unmatched: 8. The germline gives CDR1 SEHNR, CDR2 FQNEAQ (reference sequence). This CDR3 spans 16 amino acids. CDR3 sequence: CASSLASDRGGEKLFF. CDR3 sequence (DNA): TGTGCCAGCAGCTTAGCCTCAGACAGGGGAGGGGAAAAACTGTTTTTT.

The chain recombines TRBV12-5 with TRBJ2-2, with TRBD2 matching 11 bases. CDR1 is LGHNT and CDR2 is FRNRAP in the germline V gene. This CDR3 contains 16 residues. V shed 3 bases and J 3 bases; nucleotides not matched to a gene: 3. Written as DNA, the CDR3 is TGTGCTAGTGGTTTTTTTAGCGGGAGGGACACCGGGGAGCTGTTTTTT. Its protein is CASGFFSGRDTGELFF. The variable domain in full, completed from reference TRBV12-5 and TRBJ2-2, reads DARVTQTPRHKVTEMGQEVTMRCQPILGHNTVFWYRQTMMQGLELLAYFRNRAPLDDSGMPKDRFSAEMPDATLATLKIQPSEPRDSAVYFCASGFFSGRDTGELFFGEGSRLTVL.

The chain links TRBV5-1 to TRBJ2-1; 7 bases are shared with TRBD1. Trimming at V came to 4 bases and at J to 0 bases, leaving 13 bases not matched to a gene. CDR3 length: 18 residues. Germline V lookup: CDR1 SGHRS, CDR2 YFSETQ. CDR3 nucleotides: TGCGCCAGCAGCCTAGGCCTAAGGACAGGCAACTCCTACAATGAGCAGTTCTTC. It encodes CASSLGLRTGNSYNEQFF.

Only one count was recorded for this clone. This chain connects TRBV5-1 to TRBJ1-1; TRBD1 matches 8 bases. Germline CDR1 and CDR2: SGHRS and YFSETQ. The CDR3 loop spans 13 amino acids. With V trimmed by 5 bases and J by 5 bases, 5 bases remained unmatched. DNA of the CDR3: TGCGCCAGCAGTTACACAGGGGGGACTGAAGCTTTCTTT. Its translation is CASSYTGGTEAFF.

This chain links TRBV5-6 with TRBJ2-5; D might be TRBD1 (6 bases). The CDR3 sequence is 15 residues long. The germline CDR1 and CDR2 sequences are SGHDT and YYEEEE. The V end was cut by 2 bases, the J end by 6 bases, with 17 bases between. The CDR3 coding sequence is TGTGCCAGCAGCTTATTGGGACAAGAGGGAAAGACCCAGTACTTC. Protein product: CASSLLGQEGKTQYF.

The chain couples TRBV11-2 to TRBJ2-7; TRBD2 aligns across 9 bases. V shed 1 base and J 2 bases; nucleotides not matched to a gene: 6. Germline loops: CDR1 SGHAT, CDR2 FQNNGV. The CDR3 is made up of 16 amino acids. In nucleotides, the CDR3 is TGTGCCAGCAGCTTAGTTAGCGGGGGATCCCCCTACGAGCAGTACTTC. Translated: CASSLVSGGSPYEQYF. Together with reference TRBV11-2 and TRBJ2-7, the CDR3 gives the full variable domain: EAGVAQSPRYKIIEKRQSVAFWCNPISGHATLYWYQQILGQGPKLLIQFQNNGVVDDSQLPKDRFSAERLKGVDSTLKIQPAKLEDSAVYLCASSLVSGGSPYEQYFGPGTRLTVT.

This clone was observed a single time. The chain carries TRBV5-6 and TRBJ2-2; the match to TRBD1 covers 8 bases. This CDR3 has 14 residues. V lost 4 bases, J lost 6 bases, and 5 bases stayed unmatched. Germline CDR1 is SGHDT and CDR2 is YYEEEE. CDR3 DNA sequence: TGTGCCAGCAGCCGCGGACAGGGTGCCGGGGAGCTGTTTTTT. Translating gives CASSRGQGAGELFF.

This chain joins TRBV19 and TRBJ1-6; 9 bases fit TRBD1. J lost 13 bases, V lost 6 bases, and 10 bases had no gene match. CDR3 length equals 14 residues. CDR1 is LNHDA, CDR2 SQIVND, per germline (reference sequence). CDR3 in DNA: TGTGCCAGTAGCTCCGGGACAGGGAACCCCCCCCTCCACTTT. This gives the protein CASSSGTGNPPLHF.

J is TRBJ1-5 and V is TRBV15; 7 bases are a match to TRBD1. J gave up 5 bases and V 5 bases, and 6 bases lay outside the gene matches. Germline V gene lookup returns CDR1 LNHNV and CDR2 YYDKDF (reference sequence). The CDR3 sequence is 14 residues long. CDR3 bases: TGTGCCACCAGCGGCCGGGACAGCCATCAGCCCCAGCATTTT. As protein: CATSGRDSHQPQHF.

As DNA, the CDR3 is TGTGCCAGCAGCTTAACCGTAGGGGGCTTGGACTATGGCTACACCTTC. Protein sequence: CASSLTVGGLDYGYTF. The rearrangement links TRBV7-3 to TRBJ1-2; 7 positions agree with TRBD1. V was clipped by 0 bases and J by 3 bases; unmatched bases: 7. From germline, CDR1 is SGHTA and CDR2 FQGTGA. This CDR3 comprises 16 residues. Using reference TRBV7-3 and TRBJ1-2 for the parts outside the CDR3, the full variable domain is GAGVSQTPSNKVTEKGKYVELRCDPISGHTALYWYRQSLGQGPEFLIYFQGTGAADDSGLPNDRFFAVRPEGSVSTLKIQRTERGDSAVYLCASSLTVGGLDYGYTFGSGTRLTVV.

This rearrangement joins TRBV9 to TRBJ1-2; D not certain. The germline V and J ends were trimmed by 0 bases and 4 bases, with 7 bases remaining between them. There are 13 residues in the CDR3. Germline-derived CDR1 and CDR2 are SGDLS and YYNGEE. The CDR3 region is CASSVGHFYGYTF. Here the CDR3 DNA reads TGTGCCAGCAGCGTAGGACATTTCTATGGCTACACCTTC.

The chain joins TRBV5-1 to TRBJ2-5; D ambiguous. V shed 4 bases and J shed 5 bases, with 12 bases lying between them. CDR1 SGHRS and CDR2 YFSETQ come from the germline V gene. The CDR3 spans 13 residues. CDR3 nucleotide sequence: TGCGCCAGCAGCGCCGGGTCTTTCGAGACCCAGTACTTC. It codes for CASSAGSFETQYF.

The rearrangement joins TRBV4-1 to TRBJ1-1; D remains unclear. Germline V CDR1 and CDR2: MGHRA, YSYEKL. The CDR3 has 15 residues. V lost 0 bases and J 4 bases, leaving 12 bases between the germline ends. CDR3 bases: TGCGCCAGCAGCCAAGACAGGAATACGGCCACTGAAGCTTTCTTT. Protein sequence: CASSQDRNTATEAFF.

The chain has TRBV19 and TRBJ1-5; D gene unclear. Between the trimmed V and J ends, which lost 1 base and 1 base, there was a span of 11 bases. CDR1 and CDR2 from the germline V gene are LNHDA and SQIVND (reference sequence). The CDR3 is 16 residues long. The CDR3 nucleotides are TGTGCCAGTAGTATAGTCCCGGAGCAAAGCAATCAGCCCCAGCATTTT. Its protein product is CASSIVPEQSNQPQHF.

The V gene is TRBV5-4, the J gene TRBJ2-1, with TRBD2 matching over 13 bases. Unmatched junction bases numbered 4, after V lost 0 bases and J lost 4 bases. Germline CDR1 reads SGHNT; CDR2 reads YYREEE (reference sequence). This CDR3 region has 17 residues. CDR3 protein: CASSLGTSGRRYNEQFF. CDR3 in DNA: TGTGCCAGCAGCTTGGGGACTAGCGGGAGAAGGTACAATGAGCAGTTCTTC.

V and J are TRBV15 and TRBJ2-2; 10 nucleotides match TRBD1. CDR1 LNHNV and CDR2 YYDKDF come from the germline V gene (reference sequence). The trim removed 4 bases at V and 6 bases at J, leaving 5 bases unmatched. This CDR3 is 15 amino acids long. CDR3 protein: CATSTATGGPGELFF. The CDR3 DNA follows: TGTGCCACCAGCACAGCGACAGGGGGCCCCGGGGAGCTGTTTTTT.

V and J are TRBV18 and TRBJ1-3; possible D gene TRBD1, 6 bases. CDR3 length: 15 residues. Germline V gives CDR1 KGHSH, CDR2 LQKENI. Deletions cut 6 bases from V and 2 bases from J, with 14 bases between. The chain's CDR3 is CASSEQGSTGNTIYF. The CDR3 coding sequence is TGTGCCAGCTCCGAACAGGGCTCAACTGGAAACACCATATATTTT. Based on the CDR3 plus reference TRBV18 and TRBJ1-3, the full variable domain is NAGVMQNPRHLVRRRGQEARLRCSPMKGHSHVYWYRQLPEEGLKFMVYLQKENIIDESGMPKERFSAEFPKEGPSILRIQQVVRGDSAAYFCASSEQGSTGNTIYFGEGSWLTVV.

The V and J genes are TRBV7-9 and TRBJ1-2, with 7 bases that match TRBD1. V lost 1 base, J lost 1 base, and 6 bases stayed unmatched. The length of the CDR3 is 16 residues. Germline V gene data show CDR1 as SEHNR and CDR2 as FQNEAQ (reference sequence). CDR3 nucleotides: TGTGCCAGCAGCTTAGACCTAAGGGACAGTAACTATGGCTACACCTTC. Amino acids: CASSLDLRDSNYGYTF.

The rearrangement uses TRBV13 and TRBJ1-3; D remains ambiguous. In germline, CDR1 is PRHDT, CDR2 FYEKMQ (reference sequence). Trimming pared 3 bases from V and 1 base from J, leaving 10 bases between. The CDR3 spans 15 residues. The CDR3 region has the DNA TGTGCCAGCAGCTTTACAGTTTCATCTGGAAACACCATATATTTT. This gives the protein CASSFTVSSGNTIYF.